This T cell receptor (beta chain) derives from a study of PD-1 blockade in classical Hodgkin lymphoma. This clone occurred a few times. The antigen remains unidentified. V was clipped by 6 bases and J by 3 bases; unmatched bases: 7. The CDR3 sequence is 15 residues long. From germline, CDR1 is MDHEN and CDR2 SYDVKM. Every patient was affected by relapse after autologous stem cell transplantation, while exposure to brentuximab vedotin was not uniform. Study-level results: Patients who initiated nivolumab within 1 year of ASCT were excluded. The causes of the repertoire differences, possibly disease activity or prior therapy, remain undefined.

Clones were read by immunoSEQ multiplex PCR, and TCRdb kept only the in-frame ones, dropping some. The profile shows tens of thousands of clones, 60% to 85% of them singletons. This receptor was identified in a human donor with classical Hodgkin lymphoma. The starting material was peripheral blood mononuclear cells (PBMCs), obtained at baseline. The chain employs TRBV28 and TRBJ2-1; 8 nucleotides align to TRBD2. CDR3 nucleotide sequence: TGTGCCAGCAGGAATCCCGGGACTAGCTACAATGAGCAGTTCTTC. Protein: CASRNPGTSYNEQFF.